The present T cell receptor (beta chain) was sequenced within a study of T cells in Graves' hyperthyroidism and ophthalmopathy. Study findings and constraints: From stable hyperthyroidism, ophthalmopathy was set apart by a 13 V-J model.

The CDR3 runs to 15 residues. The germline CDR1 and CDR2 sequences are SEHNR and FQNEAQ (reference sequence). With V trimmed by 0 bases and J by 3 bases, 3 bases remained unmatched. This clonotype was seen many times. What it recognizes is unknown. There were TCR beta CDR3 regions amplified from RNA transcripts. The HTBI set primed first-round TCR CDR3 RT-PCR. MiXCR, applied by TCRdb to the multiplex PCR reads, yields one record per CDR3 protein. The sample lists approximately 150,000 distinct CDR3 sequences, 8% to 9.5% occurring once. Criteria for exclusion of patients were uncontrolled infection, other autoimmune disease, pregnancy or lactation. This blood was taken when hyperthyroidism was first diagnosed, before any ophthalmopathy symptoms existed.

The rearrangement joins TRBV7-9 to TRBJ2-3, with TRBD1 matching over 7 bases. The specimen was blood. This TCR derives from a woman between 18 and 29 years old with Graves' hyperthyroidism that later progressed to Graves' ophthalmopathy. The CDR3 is CASSLAGQKTDTQYF. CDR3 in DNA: TGTGCCAGCAGCTTAGCGGGACAGAAGACAGATACGCAGTATTTT.